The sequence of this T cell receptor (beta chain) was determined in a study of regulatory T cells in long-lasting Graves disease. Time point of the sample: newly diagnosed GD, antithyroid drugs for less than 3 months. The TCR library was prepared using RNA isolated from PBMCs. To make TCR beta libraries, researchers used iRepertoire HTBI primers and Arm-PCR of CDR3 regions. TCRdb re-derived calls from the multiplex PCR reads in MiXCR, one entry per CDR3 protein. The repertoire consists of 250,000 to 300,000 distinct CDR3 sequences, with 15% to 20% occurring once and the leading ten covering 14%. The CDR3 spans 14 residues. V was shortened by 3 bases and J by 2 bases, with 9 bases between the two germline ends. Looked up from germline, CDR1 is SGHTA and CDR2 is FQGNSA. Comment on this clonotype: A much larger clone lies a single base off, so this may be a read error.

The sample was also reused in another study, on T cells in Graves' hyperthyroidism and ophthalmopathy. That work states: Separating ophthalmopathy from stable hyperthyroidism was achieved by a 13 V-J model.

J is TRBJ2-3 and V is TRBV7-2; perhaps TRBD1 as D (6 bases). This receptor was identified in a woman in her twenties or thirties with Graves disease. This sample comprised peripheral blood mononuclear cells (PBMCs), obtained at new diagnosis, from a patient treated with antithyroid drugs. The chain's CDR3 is CASSFGQPTDTQYF. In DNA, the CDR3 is TGTGCCAGCAGCTTCGGACAGCCCACAGATACGCAGTATTTT.